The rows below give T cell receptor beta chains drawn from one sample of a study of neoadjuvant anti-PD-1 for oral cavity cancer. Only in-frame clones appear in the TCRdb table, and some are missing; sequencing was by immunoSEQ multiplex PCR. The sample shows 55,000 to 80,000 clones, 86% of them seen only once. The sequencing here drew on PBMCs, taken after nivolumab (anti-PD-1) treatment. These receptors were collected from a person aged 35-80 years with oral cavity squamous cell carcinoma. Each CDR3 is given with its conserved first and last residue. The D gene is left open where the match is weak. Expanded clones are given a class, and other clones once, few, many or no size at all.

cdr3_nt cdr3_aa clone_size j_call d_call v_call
TGCGCCAGCAGCCTCCGGGGCGGGACGGCTAATGAAAAACTGTTTTTT CASSLRGGTANEKLFF once TRBJ1-4 NA TRBV4-1
TGTGCCAGCGGATCCGGGACAGCGATTTACACTGAAGCTTTCTTT CASGSGTAIYTEAFF NA TRBJ1-1 TRBD1 TRBV7-9
TGTGCCCTAACCGGACAGAACACTGAAGCTTTCTTT CALTGQNTEAFF NA TRBJ1-1 NA TRBV28
TGTGCCAGCAGCGTGGACAGCCAACATGGCTACACCTTC CASSVDSQHGYTF NA TRBJ1-2 NA TRBV7-3
TGTGCTAGCAGCTTATACGGACCGAGCTATGAGCAGTTCTTC CASSLYGPSYEQFF once TRBJ2-1 NA TRBV7-7
TGTGCCACAGGGGGCTTAAACACCGGGGAGCTGTTTTTT CATGGLNTGELFF NA TRBJ2-2 TRBD1 TRBV19
TGTGCCAGCAGCTTGGTGGGACAGTATGGCTACACCTTC CASSLVGQYGYTF few TRBJ1-2 TRBD1 TRBV5-6
TGTGCCAGCAGCCAAGGTCAGGGGCGAGGGGGACAGCCCCAGCATTTT CASSQGQGRGGQPQHF NA TRBJ1-5 NA TRBV4-2
TGTGCCAGCAGTTTTGGCGGGAGGCCCTACAATGAGCAGTTCTTC CASSFGGRPYNEQFF NA TRBJ2-1 TRBD2 TRBV28
TGCAGCGTTGAAGCCGGGATCAAGTACGAGCAGTACTTC CSVEAGIKYEQYF NA TRBJ2-7 NA TRBV29-1
TGCGCCAGCAGTGAGGGGCTAGCGGGTGAGCAGTTCTTC CASSEGLAGEQFF NA TRBJ2-1 TRBD2 TRBV10-1
TGTGCCAGCAGCTTGGGGGCGACGGGAAATCAGCCCCAGCATTTT CASSLGATGNQPQHF NA TRBJ1-5 NA TRBV5-5
TGCGCCAGCAGCTTGCCAGTTAACACCGGGGAGCTGTTTTTT CASSLPVNTGELFF NA TRBJ2-2 NA TRBV5-1
TGTGCCAGCAGCCCGACAGGCTCTGGAAACACCATATATTTT CASSPTGSGNTIYF NA TRBJ1-3 NA TRBV7-2
TGTGCCAGCAGTGAATTTGGGCGGCAGGGCTATGGCTACACCTTC CASSEFGRQGYGYTF NA TRBJ1-2 NA TRBV6-1
TGTGCCAGCAGTTCGGGACGGATCTACGAGCAGTACTTC CASSSGRIYEQYF NA TRBJ2-7 NA TRBV7-9
TGTGCCAGCAAGGGACAGCTAAACACTGAAGCTTTCTTT CASKGQLNTEAFF NA TRBJ1-1 TRBD1 TRBV6-1
TGTGCCAGCAGCCCCCAAGCGGGAAGGTTGAATACGCAGTATTTT CASSPQAGRLNTQYF NA TRBJ2-3 TRBD2 TRBV9
TGTGCCAGCAGCCCGGATTCCTACGAGCAGTACTTC CASSPDSYEQYF NA TRBJ2-7 NA TRBV9
TGCGCCAGCAGCGGGGCCGCCCGAAACACCATATATTTT CASSGAARNTIYF NA TRBJ1-3 NA TRBV10-1
TGTGCCAGCAGCCGGGGCAATCAGCCCCAGCATTTT CASSRGNQPQHF NA TRBJ1-5 NA TRBV25-1
TGTGCCAGCAGCTTAGGGGGATGGGGAGGATACACTGAAGCTTTCTTT CASSLGGWGGYTEAFF NA TRBJ1-1 NA TRBV7-9
TGTGCCAGTAGTATAGGGCAGGGCAAGAAGCAGTACTTC CASSIGQGKKQYF NA TRBJ2-7 NA TRBV19
TGTGCCAGCAGGAGGGGGTCCTACGAGCAGTACTTC CASRRGSYEQYF NA TRBJ2-7 NA TRBV28
TGCGCCAGCAGCTTTAGCGGCAGGGGGCGTCCCGATGAGCAGTTCTTC CASSFSGRGRPDEQFF few TRBJ2-1 TRBD1 TRBV5-1
TGCGCCAGCAGCTTGTCAAGGGAGAGCTCTGGGGCCAACGTCCTGACTTTC CASSLSRESSGANVLTF NA TRBJ2-6 NA TRBV5-1
TGCGCCAGCAGCCAACCTTGGTTAGACAGGGCGGCTTTCTTT CASSQPWLDRAAFF NA TRBJ1-1 TRBD1 TRBV4-1
TGTGCCAGCAGTTCCTGGGGGGGGGAGACCTACGAGCAGTACTTC CASSSWGGETYEQYF NA TRBJ2-7 TRBD2 TRBV27
TGTGCCAGCAGTTTATGGGATCTAGCGGGAGCTGACGAGCAGTACTTC CASSLWDLAGADEQYF NA TRBJ2-7 TRBD2 TRBV28
TGTGCCAGCAGCTTAGTTTCGGGACTAGCGGGGCCTTCCTACGAGCAGTACTTC CASSLVSGLAGPSYEQYF NA TRBJ2-7 TRBD2 TRBV7-6
TGTGCCATCAGCCGTCGACAGGGAGCCTACGAGCAGTACTTC CAISRRQGAYEQYF NA TRBJ2-7 TRBD1 TRBV10-3
TGTGCCAGCAGTTCCTGGGCCTGGGGGGAAACCGGGGAGCTGTTTTTT CASSSWAWGETGELFF NA TRBJ2-2 NA TRBV28
TGTGCCAGCAGCCAAGACACAGGACGAAGGGATACGCAGTATTTT CASSQDTGRRDTQYF NA TRBJ2-3 NA TRBV4-2
TGCGCCAGCAGCTTGCAACCTGGCAGAGACTATGGCTACACCTTC CASSLQPGRDYGYTF NA TRBJ1-2 NA TRBV5-1
TGTGCCAGCAGCAACTGGCCGGGCAATGAGCAGTTCTTC CASSNWPGNEQFF NA TRBJ2-1 NA TRBV7-3
TGCGCCAGCAGCCAATCCGACGGATTTAATGAAAAACTGTTTTTT CASSQSDGFNEKLFF NA TRBJ1-4 NA TRBV4-1
TGTGCCAGCAGTCGACACGGGAACACCGGGGAGCTGTTTTTT CASSRHGNTGELFF NA TRBJ2-2 NA TRBV27
TGTGCCAGCAGCTTGGTGAGGCATGAGCAGTTCTTC CASSLVRHEQFF NA TRBJ2-1 NA TRBV5-8
TGTGCCAGCAGTTTTCCCAATCAAGGCTGGTTGGGCTACACCTTC CASSFPNQGWLGYTF few TRBJ1-2 NA TRBV28
TGCGCCAGCAGCTTGTATGGGGTAATGAACACTGAAGCTTTCTTT CASSLYGVMNTEAFF NA TRBJ1-1 NA TRBV5-1
TGTGCCAGCAGTTACTCGACGCGGCCTTATGGCTACACCTTC CASSYSTRPYGYTF NA TRBJ1-2 NA TRBV6-5
TGTGCCAGTACGCGGACAGGGATACACAATGAGCAGTTCTTC CASTRTGIHNEQFF NA TRBJ2-1 TRBD1 TRBV19
TGTGCCAGCAGCCCTCAACAGGGTATAGATACCGGGGAGCTGTTTTTT CASSPQQGIDTGELFF few TRBJ2-2 NA TRBV12-1
TGCGCCAGCAGCTACGGACAGGGGAACGGGGAGCTGTTTTTT CASSYGQGNGELFF NA TRBJ2-2 TRBD1 TRBV5-1
TGCGCCAGCAGCCCGCCCCGGGGTAGCGGGGGGGCATTTGAGACCCAGTACTTC CASSPPRGSGGAFETQYF once TRBJ2-5 TRBD2 TRBV5-1
TGTGCCACCAGCAGAGCAACACCCGCCTCCTACGAGCAGTACTTC CATSRATPASYEQYF once TRBJ2-7 NA TRBV15
TGTGCCAGTAGTACGGGACGACCGAGCTACAATGAGCAGTTCTTC CASSTGRPSYNEQFF NA TRBJ2-1 NA TRBV19